This TCR beta chain was sequenced for a study of identical twins. Regarding the study as a whole: Analyses based on zero insertions could be partly confounded by invariant MAIT and iNKT cells. Reduced insertions were recorded for abundant cord blood beta clonotypes, with no such pattern in memory repertoires.

Unique molecular identifiers were present on cDNA, and template switching added a universal primer site. TCRdb reprocessed the 5' RACE reads with MiXCR, giving one entry per CDR3 protein. This table holds a few hundred thousand distinct CDR3 sequences, approximately 10% found once. Regarding this clonotype: Its target is unknown.

The CDR3 contains 17 residues. Germline values: CDR1 SGHVS, CDR2 FNYEAQ. The V and J ends lost 5 bases and 0 bases respectively, with 19 bases between them. The sequence came from a woman aged 50 to 60 in good health. This rearrangement joins TRBV7-6 to TRBJ1-1, with D possibly matching TRBD1 (5 bases). Sample: naive T cells sorted from blood. The CDR3 DNA reads TGTGCCAGCAGCCCGGCGGGGGGGTGGACGATGAACACTGAAGCTTTCTTT. It specifies CASSPAGGWTMNTEAFF.